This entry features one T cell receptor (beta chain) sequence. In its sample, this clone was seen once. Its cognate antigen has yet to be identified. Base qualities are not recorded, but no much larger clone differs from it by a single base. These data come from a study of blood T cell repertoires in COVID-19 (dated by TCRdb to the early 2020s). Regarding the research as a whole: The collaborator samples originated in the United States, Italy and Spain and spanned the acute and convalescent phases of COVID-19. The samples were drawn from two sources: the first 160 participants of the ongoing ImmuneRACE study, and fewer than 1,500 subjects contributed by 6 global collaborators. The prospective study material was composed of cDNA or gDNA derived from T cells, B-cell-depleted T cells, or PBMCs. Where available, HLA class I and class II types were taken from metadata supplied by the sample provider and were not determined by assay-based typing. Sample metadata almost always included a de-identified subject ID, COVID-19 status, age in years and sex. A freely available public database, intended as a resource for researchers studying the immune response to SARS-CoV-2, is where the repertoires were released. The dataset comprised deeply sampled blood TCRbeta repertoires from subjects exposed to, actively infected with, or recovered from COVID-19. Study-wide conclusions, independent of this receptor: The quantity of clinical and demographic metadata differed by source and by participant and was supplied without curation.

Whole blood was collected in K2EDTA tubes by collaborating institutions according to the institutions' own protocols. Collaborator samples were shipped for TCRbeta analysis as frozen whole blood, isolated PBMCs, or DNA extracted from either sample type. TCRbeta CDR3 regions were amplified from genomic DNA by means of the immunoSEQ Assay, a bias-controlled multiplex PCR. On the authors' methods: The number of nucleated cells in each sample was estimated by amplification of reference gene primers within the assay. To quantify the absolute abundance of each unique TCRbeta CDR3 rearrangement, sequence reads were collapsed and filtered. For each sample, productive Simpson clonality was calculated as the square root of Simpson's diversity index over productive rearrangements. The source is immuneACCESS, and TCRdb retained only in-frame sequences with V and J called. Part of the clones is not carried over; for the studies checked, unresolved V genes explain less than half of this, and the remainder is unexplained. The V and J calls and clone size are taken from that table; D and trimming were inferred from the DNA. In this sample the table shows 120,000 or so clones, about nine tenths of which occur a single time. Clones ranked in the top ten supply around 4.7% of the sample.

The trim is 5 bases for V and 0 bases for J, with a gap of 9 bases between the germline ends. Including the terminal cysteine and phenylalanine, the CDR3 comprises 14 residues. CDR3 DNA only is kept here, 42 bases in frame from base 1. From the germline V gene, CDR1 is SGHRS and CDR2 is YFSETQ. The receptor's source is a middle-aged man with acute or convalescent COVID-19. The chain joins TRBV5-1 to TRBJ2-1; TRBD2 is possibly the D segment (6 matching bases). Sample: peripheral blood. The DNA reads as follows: TGCGCCAGCAGTAACGGGAGCTCCTACAATGAGCAGTTCTTC. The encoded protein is CASSNGSSYNEQFF.